One and the same sample provided the 16 T cell receptor beta chains below, sequenced in a study of T cells after yellow fever vaccination. TCRdb reprocessed the 5' RACE reads with MiXCR, giving one entry per CDR3 protein. The sample shows 230,000 or so distinct CDR3 sequences, around 6.7% of them seen only once. This specimen consisted of CD4+ T cells sorted from PBMCs, obtained on the day of the yellow fever booster vaccination. These receptor sequences come from a man aged 25 to 45 who received the YFV17D yellow fever vaccine.

This clonotype was observed many times. The rearrangement uses TRBV18 and TRBJ2-1; D not certain. V shed 6 bases and J shed 6 bases, with 18 bases lying between them. The V gene's germline CDR1 is KGHSH and CDR2 LQKENI. This CDR3 spans 15 amino acids. The DNA for the CDR3 is TGTGCCAGCTCCCTTCGAGCCGACCCCCCCAATGAGCAGTTCTTC. It is translated as CASSLRADPPNEQFF.

V gene TRBV6-5 combines with J gene TRBJ2-1; D is ambiguous. The CDR3 length is 15 residues. Trimming pared 0 bases from V and 6 bases from J, leaving 12 bases between. CDR1 and CDR2 from the germline V gene are MNHEY and SVGAGI. This CDR3 is CASSYSTRGPNEQFF. The CDR3 DNA sequence: TGTGCCAGCAGTTACTCGACTCGAGGTCCCAATGAGCAGTTCTTC.

At least ten counts were recorded for this clonotype. This chain joins TRBV18 and TRBJ1-5; D is possibly TRBD1 (6 bases). V was shortened by 6 bases and J by 3 bases, with 18 bases between the two germline ends. Per the germline V gene, CDR1 is KGHSH and CDR2 is LQKENI. CDR3 length: 16 amino acids. The CDR3 sequence is CASSPGGGRYNQPQHF. DNA for the CDR3: TGTGCCAGCTCCCCAGGAGGGGGTCGCTACAATCAGCCCCAGCATTTT.

Only a few counts were recorded for this clonotype. The chain carries TRBV7-2 and TRBJ2-6; D is ambiguous. CDR1 is SGHTA, CDR2 FQGNSA, per germline. Trimming cost V 0 bases and J 2 bases, with 11 bases left between them. The CDR3 totals 17 residues. The CDR3 region is CASSLAATSPGANVLTF. CDR3 nucleotide sequence: TGTGCCAGCAGCTTAGCGGCGACCAGCCCTGGGGCCAACGTCCTGACTTTC.

This clonotype was picked up many times. The J gene is TRBJ1-2, the V gene TRBV6-5; D ambiguous. V was shortened by 0 bases and J by 5 bases, with 7 bases between the two germline ends. CDR3 length: 13 residues. Germline CDR1 is MNHEY and CDR2 is SVGAGI. The CDR3 nucleotides read TGTGCCAGCAGTTACTCGGTTAATTATGGCTACACCTTC. Translation: CASSYSVNYGYTF.

In its sample, this clonotype was seen many times. The CDR3 is CASSLVLAGPNEQFF. Here the CDR3 DNA reads TGCGCCAGCAGCTTGGTCCTAGCGGGACCCAATGAGCAGTTCTTC. The genes are TRBV5-1 and TRBJ2-1; TRBD2 agrees at 9 bases. From germline, CDR1 is SGHRS and CDR2 YFSETQ. V lost 0 bases to trimming and J lost 6 bases; unmatched junction nucleotides: 4. CDR3 length: 15 residues.

In this sample, this clonotype turned up a few times. The V call is TRBV19, the J call TRBJ1-5; D possibly corresponds to TRBD1 (5 bases). The CDR3 has 12 amino acids. Germline V CDR1 and CDR2: LNHDA, SQIVND (reference sequence). CDR3 nucleotides: TGTACAACGGGGCCAAGGGGACAGCCCCAGCATTTT. Translation gives CTTGPRGQPQHF.

V gene TRBV7-3 combines with J gene TRBJ2-6; weak D call: TRBD2 (5 bases). From germline, CDR1 is SGHTA and CDR2 FQGTGA. CDR3 length: 17 amino acids. V was trimmed by 2 bases and J by 2 bases, leaving 13 bases between them. CDR3 residues: CASSLLGSGTGANVLTF. In DNA, the CDR3 is TGTGCCAGCAGCTTACTAGGTTCGGGGACTGGGGCCAACGTCCTGACTTTC.

This clonotype has at least ten counts. The rearrangement uses TRBV5-4 and TRBJ2-1; D possibly corresponds to TRBD1 (6 bases). Trimming removed 4 bases from V and 8 bases from J, with 16 bases in between. CDR3 length: 14 amino acids. Germline V lookup: CDR1 SGHNT, CDR2 YYREEE (reference sequence). The DNA of the CDR3 is TGTGCCAGCAGCCAGCCCACAGGGACCCATGAGCAGTTCTTC. It specifies CASSQPTGTHEQFF.

The chain is built from TRBV7-2 and TRBJ2-7; tentative D call: TRBD1 (7 bases). V shed 5 bases and J shed 5 bases, with 19 bases lying between them. Germline-derived CDR1 and CDR2 are SGHTA and FQGNSA. The CDR3 contains 15 residues. The CDR3 nucleotides read TGTGCCAGCAGCCCCCAGGGGGGACCATGGGACGAGCAGTACTTC. It codes for CASSPQGGPWDEQYF.

This clonotype was counted a few times. The CDR3 loop is CASSSGGRAADTQYF. The CDR3 region has the DNA TGTGCCAGCAGTTCGGGGGGGAGGGCCGCAGATACGCAGTATTTT. V gene TRBV12-3 or TRBV12-4 combines with J gene TRBJ2-3, with TRBD2 identical over 8 bases. This CDR3 is 15 amino acids long. Unmatched junction bases numbered 7, after V lost 4 bases and J lost 4 bases.

V is TRBV27 and J is TRBJ2-5; 7 nucleotides match TRBD1. CDR1 and CDR2 from the germline V gene are MNHEY and SMNVEV (reference sequence). V dropped 6 bases and J dropped 7; count of bases not matched to a gene: 11. The CDR3 extends over 14 amino acids. The CDR3, as DNA: TGTGCCAGCAGCTCCGGGACAGACCTACGGACCCAGTACTTC. Encoded protein: CASSSGTDLRTQYF.

This clonotype was seen a handful of times. This sequence joins TRBV7-2 and TRBJ2-7; D might be TRBD2 (6 bases). V was clipped by 1 base and J by 4 bases, with 14 bases between them. The CDR3 covers 15 residues. The germline gives CDR1 SGHTA, CDR2 FQGNSA. As DNA, the CDR3 is TGTGCCAGCAGCTTAGATTTGCGGGATGCGTACGAGCAGTACTTC. It codes for CASSLDLRDAYEQYF.

The chain couples TRBV12-3 or TRBV12-4 to TRBJ2-7; 14 bases are shared with TRBD2. The ends lost 11 bases at V and 0 bases at J; junction bases unmatched: 12. The CDR3 has 17 amino acids. CDR3 residues: CACCLGTSGGVSYEQYF. The CDR3 region has the DNA TGTGCCTGCTGTTTAGGGACTAGCGGGGGAGTCTCCTACGAGCAGTACTTC.

This clonotype was seen many times. This rearrangement joins TRBV7-2 to TRBJ2-2; D call uncertain. Deletions cut 1 base from V and 4 bases from J, with 7 bases between. The CDR3 is 14 amino acids. Germline assignment: CDR1 SGHTA and CDR2 FQGNSA. The CDR3 DNA follows: TGTGCCAGCAGCTTAGAGCCCATCACCGGGGAGCTGTTTTTT. Encoded protein: CASSLEPITGELFF.

The chain combines TRBV19 with TRBJ1-1; TRBD1 aligns across 7 bases. The CDR3 is 13 amino acids. Looked up from germline, CDR1 is LNHDA and CDR2 is SQIVND (reference sequence). The V segment lost 6 bases and the J segment 1 base; nucleotides outside the gene matches: 2. CDR3 loop: CASSRTGNTEAFF. The CDR3, as DNA: TGTGCCAGTAGCCGGACAGGGAACACTGAAGCTTTCTTT.